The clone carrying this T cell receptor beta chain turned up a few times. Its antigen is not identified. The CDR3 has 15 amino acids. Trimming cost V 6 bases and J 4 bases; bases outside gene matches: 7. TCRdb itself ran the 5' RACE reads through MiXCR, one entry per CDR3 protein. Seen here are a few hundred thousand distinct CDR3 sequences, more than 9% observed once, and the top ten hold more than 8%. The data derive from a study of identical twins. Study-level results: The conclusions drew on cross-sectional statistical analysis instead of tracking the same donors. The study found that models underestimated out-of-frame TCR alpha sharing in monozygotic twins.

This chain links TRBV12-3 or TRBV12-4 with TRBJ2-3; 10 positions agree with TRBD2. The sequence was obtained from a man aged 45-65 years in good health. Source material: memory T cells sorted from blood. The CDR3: CASSQSGRASDTQYF. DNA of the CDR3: TGTGCCAGCAGCCAAAGCGGGAGGGCTTCAGATACGCAGTATTTT.